Listed here are 6 T cell receptor beta chains from one sample, sequenced in a study of Ad26.COV2.S vaccination and SARS-CoV-2 variants. Noted treatment: roughly 19 received Ad26.COV2.S at low or high dose, single or two shots; roughly five received placebo; per-sample allocation not given. Sampling happened 63 days after the first vaccine or placebo injection. Sequencing was performed with immunoSEQ multiplex PCR; in TCRdb, only in-frame clones are kept and a portion is missing. This sample has 400,000 to 450,000 clones, with approximately 90% found just once. Sequenced here: peripheral blood, sampled in a trial of Ad26.COV2.S vaccine versus placebo. The receptors were sampled from a person between 18 and 65 years old who received the Ad26.COV2.S COVID-19 vaccine or a placebo.

The CDR3 reads CASRLAPYNEQFF. CDR3 sequence (DNA): TGTGCCAGCAGGCTAGCACCTTACAATGAGCAGTTCTTC. The rearrangement uses TRBV7-3 and TRBJ2-1; D perhaps matches TRBD2 (5 bases). The V gene lost 6 bases and the J gene lost 4 bases, with 10 bases spanning the gap. The CDR3 extends over 13 amino acids. From germline, CDR1 is SGHTA and CDR2 FQGTGA. Full variable domain (missing parts from reference TRBV7-3 and TRBJ2-1): GAGVSQTPSNKVTEKGKYVELRCDPISGHTALYWYRQSLGQGPEFLIYFQGTGAADDSGLPNDRFFAVRPEGSVSTLKIQRTERGDSAVYLCASRLAPYNEQFFGPGTRLTVL.

V usage is TRBV27 and J usage is TRBJ1-6; D gene uncertain. In germline, CDR1 is MNHEY, CDR2 SMNVEV (reference sequence). This CDR3 region has 20 residues. V lost 6 bases to trimming and J lost 0 bases, with 24 bases between them. In DNA form, the CDR3 reads TGTGCCAGCAGCCCGAGAAAGGGTGTCAGTTCGAGCTCCTATAATTCACCCCTCCACTTT. This codes for CASSPRKGVSSSSYNSPLHF.

The rearrangement links TRBV11-2 to TRBJ2-2, with 8 bases identical to TRBD2. Germline V gene lookup returns CDR1 SGHAT and CDR2 FQNNGV. The CDR3 loop spans 16 amino acids. The V segment lost 7 bases and the J segment 2 bases; nucleotides outside the gene matches: 9. The CDR3 DNA reads as TGTGCCAGCACCTCACTCAGCGGGAGTAACACCGGGGAGCTGTTTTTT. This sequence encodes CASTSLSGSNTGELFF.

J is TRBJ2-1 and V is TRBV4-3, with D possibly being TRBD1 (6 bases). Germline CDR1 and CDR2: LGHNA and YSLEER. The V and J ends lost 4 bases and 4 bases respectively, with 8 bases between them. The CDR3 runs 13 residues. CDR3 sequence: CASSPGQYNEQFF. For the CDR3, the DNA is TGCGCCAGCAGCCCCGGACAGTACAATGAGCAGTTCTTC.

V gene TRBV11-1 combines with J gene TRBJ2-1, with D uncertain. Trimming stripped 3 bases from V and 8 bases from J, with 8 bases between. CDR3 length equals 12 residues. CDR1 is SGHAT, CDR2 FQDESV, per germline (reference sequence). The CDR3 protein is CASSFTQDEQFF. CDR3 sequence (DNA): TGTGCCAGCAGCTTTACCCAGGATGAGCAGTTCTTC.

This clone was seen just once. The chain employs TRBV6-2 or TRBV6-3 and TRBJ1-2, with D possibly matching TRBD1 (5 bases). The CDR3 sequence is 12 residues long. Trimming removed 5 bases from V and 7 bases from J, with 11 bases in between. Per the germline V gene, CDR1 is MNHEY and CDR2 is SVGEGT. The CDR3, as DNA: TGTGCCAGCAGTCTCACTGGGACTGGCTACACCTTC. Translation: CASSLTGTGYTF.